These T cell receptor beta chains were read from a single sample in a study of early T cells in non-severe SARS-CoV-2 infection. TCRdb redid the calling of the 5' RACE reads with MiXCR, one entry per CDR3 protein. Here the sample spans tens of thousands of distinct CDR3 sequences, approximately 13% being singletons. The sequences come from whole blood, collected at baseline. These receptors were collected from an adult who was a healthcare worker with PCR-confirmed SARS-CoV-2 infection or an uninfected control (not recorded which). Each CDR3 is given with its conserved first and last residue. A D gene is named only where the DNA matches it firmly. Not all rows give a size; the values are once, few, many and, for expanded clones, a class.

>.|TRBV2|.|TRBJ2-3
CASSRNRDTQYF
TGTGCCAGCAGTCGGAACCGAGATACGCAGTATTTT
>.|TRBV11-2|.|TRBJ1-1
CASSLYFTEAFF
TGTGCCAGCAGCTTATACTTTACGGAAGCTTTCTTT
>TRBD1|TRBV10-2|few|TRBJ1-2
CASKGAYGYTF
TGCGCCAGCAAGGGGGCGTATGGCTACACCTTC
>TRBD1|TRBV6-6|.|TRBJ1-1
CASTETGGYTEAFF
TGTGCCAGCACAGAGACAGGGGGCTATACTGAAGCTTTCTTT
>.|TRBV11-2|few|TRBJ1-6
CASGTQNSPLHF
TGTGCCAGCGGGACGCAGAATTCACCCCTCCACTTT
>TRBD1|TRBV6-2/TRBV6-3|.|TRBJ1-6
CASSSRDSSPLHF
TGTGCCAGCAGTTCGCGGGACAGTTCACCCCTCCACTTT
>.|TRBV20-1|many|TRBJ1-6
CSAREETYNSPLHF
TGCAGTGCTAGAGAAGAGACCTATAATTCACCCCTCCACTTT
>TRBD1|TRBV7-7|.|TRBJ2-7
CASSLGTGPYEQYF
TGTGCTAGCAGCTTAGGGACAGGGCCCTACGAGCAGTACTTC
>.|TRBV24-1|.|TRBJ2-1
CATSDLVLGRNEQFF
TGTGCCACCAGTGATTTAGTACTAGGTAGGAATGAGCAGTTCTTC
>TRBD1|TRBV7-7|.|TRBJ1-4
CDSSATGTALPSTNEKLFF
TGTGATAGCAGCGCCACCGGGACAGCTCTCCCCTCAACTAATGAAAAACTGTTTTTT
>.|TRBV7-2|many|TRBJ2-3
CASSYPYQTDTQYF
TGTGCCAGCAGCTACCCCTACCAAACAGATACGCAGTATTTT
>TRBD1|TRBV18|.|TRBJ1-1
CASSPQTGGTDTEAFF
TGTGCCAGCTCGCCACAAACAGGGGGGACGGACACTGAAGCTTTCTTT
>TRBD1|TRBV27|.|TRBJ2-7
CASSLKGTGSYEQYF
TGTGCCAGCAGTTTGAAAGGGACAGGGTCCTACGAGCAGTACTTC
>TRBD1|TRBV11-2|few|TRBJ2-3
CASSLSFDRGRTDTQYF
TGTGCCAGCAGCTTATCTTTCGACAGGGGGCGGACAGATACGCAGTATTTT